This paragraph covers one T cell receptor beta chain sequence. As yet, its antigen is unknown. This entry comes from a study of cytotoxic CD8 clonotypes in ibrutinib-treated CLL. The overall study: Among responders, roughly 25 were partial and 2 complete; after median roughly 68 months, about 15 stayed remitted and some 12 progressed.

Target depth was 1 in 200,000 to 1 in 1 million T cells, about 10x per clonotype. Only in-frame clones appear in the TCRdb table, and some are missing; sequencing was by immunoSEQ multiplex PCR. The table has 110,000 to 150,000 clones, roughly three quarters seen once. Study outcomes and limitations: Clonotypes that were public were uncommon, and they contracted or stayed stable on treatment.

Frozen-stored PBMCs produced around 2.2 micrograms of genomic DNA for TCR beta libraries. This sequence was found in a human donor with chronic lymphocytic leukemia. The input for sequencing was PBMCs, taken after 24 months of ibrutinib treatment.

In DNA, the CDR3 is TGCGCCAGCAGCTTGGGGGCGCTCGCCTCTGGAAACACCATATATTTT. This sequence encodes CASSLGALASGNTIYF. The chain joins TRBV5-1 to TRBJ1-3; no reliable D call. CDR3 length equals 16 residues. Germline V lookup: CDR1 SGHRS, CDR2 YFSETQ. V lost 0 bases and J 0 bases, leaving 10 bases between the germline ends.